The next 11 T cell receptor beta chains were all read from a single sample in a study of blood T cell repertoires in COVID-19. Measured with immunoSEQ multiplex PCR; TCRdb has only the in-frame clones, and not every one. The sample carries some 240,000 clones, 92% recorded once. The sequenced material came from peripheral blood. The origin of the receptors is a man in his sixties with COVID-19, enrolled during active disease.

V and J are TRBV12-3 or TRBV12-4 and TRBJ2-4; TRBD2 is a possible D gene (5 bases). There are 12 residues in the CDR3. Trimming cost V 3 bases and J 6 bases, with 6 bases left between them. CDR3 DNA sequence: TGTGCCAGCAGTTTTCGGGGAAACATTCAGTACTTC. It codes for CASSFRGNIQYF.

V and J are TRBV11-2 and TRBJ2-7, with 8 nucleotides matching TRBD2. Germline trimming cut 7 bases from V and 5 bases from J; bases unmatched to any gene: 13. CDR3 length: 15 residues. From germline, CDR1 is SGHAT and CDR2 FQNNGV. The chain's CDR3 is CASKIQRGPIDEQYF. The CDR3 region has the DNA TGTGCCAGCAAAATACAGCGGGGGCCTATCGACGAGCAGTACTTC.

The CDR3 here is CASSEGAVYEQYF. The CDR3 region has the DNA TGTGCCAGCAGCGAGGGGGCCGTATACGAGCAGTACTTC. This chain joins TRBV12-3 or TRBV12-4 and TRBJ2-7; TRBD1 agrees at 7 bases. This CDR3 has 13 residues. Losses at the gene ends were 6 bases for V and 4 bases for J; bases not matched to a gene: 6.

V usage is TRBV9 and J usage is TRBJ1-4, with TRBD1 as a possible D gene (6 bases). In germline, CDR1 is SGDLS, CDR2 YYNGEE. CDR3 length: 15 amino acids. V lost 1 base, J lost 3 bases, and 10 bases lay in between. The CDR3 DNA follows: TGTGCCAGCAGCGTACAGGGGCACTCTAATGAAAAACTGTTTTTT. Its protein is CASSVQGHSNEKLFF.

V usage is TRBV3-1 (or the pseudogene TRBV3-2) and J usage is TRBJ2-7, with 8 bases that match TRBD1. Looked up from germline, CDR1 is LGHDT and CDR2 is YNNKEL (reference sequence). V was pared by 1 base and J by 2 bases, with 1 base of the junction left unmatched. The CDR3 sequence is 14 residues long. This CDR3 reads CASSQVDRAYEQYF. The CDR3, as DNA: TGTGCCAGCAGCCAAGTGGACAGGGCCTACGAGCAGTACTTC.

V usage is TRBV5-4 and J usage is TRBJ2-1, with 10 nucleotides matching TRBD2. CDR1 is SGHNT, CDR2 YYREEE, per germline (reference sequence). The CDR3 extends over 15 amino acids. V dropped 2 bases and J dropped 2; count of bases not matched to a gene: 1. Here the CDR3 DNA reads TGTGCCAGCAGCTTAGCGGGGGGGACCTACAATGAGCAGTTCTTC. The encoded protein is CASSLAGGTYNEQFF.

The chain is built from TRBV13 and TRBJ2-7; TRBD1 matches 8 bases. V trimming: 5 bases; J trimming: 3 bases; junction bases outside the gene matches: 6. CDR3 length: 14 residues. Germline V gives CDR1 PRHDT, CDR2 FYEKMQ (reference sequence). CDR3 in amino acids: CASSLGQGLYEQYF. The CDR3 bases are TGTGCCAGCAGCCTTGGACAGGGCCTCTACGAGCAGTACTTC.

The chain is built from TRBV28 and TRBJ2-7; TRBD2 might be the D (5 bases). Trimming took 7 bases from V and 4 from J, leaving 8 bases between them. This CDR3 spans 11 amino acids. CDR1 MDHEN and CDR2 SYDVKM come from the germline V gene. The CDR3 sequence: CASNGVYEQYF. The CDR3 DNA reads TGTGCCAGCAACGGGGTTTACGAGCAGTACTTC.

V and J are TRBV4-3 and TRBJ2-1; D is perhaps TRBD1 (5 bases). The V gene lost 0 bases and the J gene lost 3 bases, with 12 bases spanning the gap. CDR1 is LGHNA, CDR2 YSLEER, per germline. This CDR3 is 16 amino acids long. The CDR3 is CASSQDGAGFYNEQFF. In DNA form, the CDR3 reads TGCGCCAGCAGCCAAGATGGTGCAGGGTTCTACAATGAGCAGTTCTTC.

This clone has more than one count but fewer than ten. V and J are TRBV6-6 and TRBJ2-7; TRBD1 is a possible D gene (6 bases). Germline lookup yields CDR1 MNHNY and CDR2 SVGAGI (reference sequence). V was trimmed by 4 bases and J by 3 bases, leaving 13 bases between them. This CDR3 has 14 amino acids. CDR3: CASSSGTKSYEQYF. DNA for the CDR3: TGTGCCAGCAGTTCCGGGACAAAAAGCTACGAGCAGTACTTC.

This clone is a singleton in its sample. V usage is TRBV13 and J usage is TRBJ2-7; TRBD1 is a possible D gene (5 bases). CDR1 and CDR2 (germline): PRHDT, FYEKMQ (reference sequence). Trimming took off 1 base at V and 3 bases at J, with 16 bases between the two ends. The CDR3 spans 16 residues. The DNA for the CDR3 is TGTGCCAGCAGCTTAGTTCCGGCAGGGCCTCACTACGAGCAGTACTTC. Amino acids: CASSLVPAGPHYEQYF.